These T cell receptor beta chains were read from a single sample in a study of blood T cell repertoires in COVID-19. This table comes from immunoSEQ multiplex PCR, and its TCRdb copy is limited to in-frame clones, with some not included. The sample consists of over 150,000 clones, 90% to 95% of them appearing once. The sample consisted of peripheral blood. These receptors all come from a man aged 50-60 years with acute or convalescent COVID-19. CDR3s include the opening cysteine and the closing phenylalanine or tryptophan. The order of the fields is CDR3 protein, CDR3 DNA, J gene, clone size, D gene, V gene. The D gene is left open where the match is weak. Expanded clones get a size class; other rows say once, few or many, or leave the size out.

cdr3_aa: CASSDEGNPDTQYF
cdr3_nt: TGTGCCAGCAGTGATGAGGGAAATCCAGATACGCAGTATTTT
j_call: TRBJ2-3
clone_size: -
d_call: -
v_call: TRBV2

cdr3_aa: CASTLGASQPQHF
cdr3_nt: TGTGCCAGTACCCTAGGGGCTTCTCAGCCCCAGCATTTT
j_call: TRBJ1-5
clone_size: -
d_call: -
v_call: TRBV19

cdr3_aa: CASSLGLREKLFF
cdr3_nt: TGTGCCAGCAGCTTAGGCCTGAGAGAAAAACTGTTTTTT
j_call: TRBJ1-4
clone_size: -
d_call: -
v_call: TRBV7-2

cdr3_aa: CASSLGSYAETQYF
cdr3_nt: TGTGCCAGCAGCTTAGGCTCCTACGCGGAGACCCAGTACTTC
j_call: TRBJ2-5
clone_size: -
d_call: -
v_call: TRBV11-2

cdr3_aa: CASGLAMNTEAFF
cdr3_nt: TGTGCTAGTGGCCTGGCCATGAACACTGAAGCTTTCTTT
j_call: TRBJ1-1
clone_size: -
d_call: -
v_call: TRBV12-5

cdr3_aa: CASSYGGVIEAFF
cdr3_nt: TGTGCCAGCAGTTACGGGGGGGTTATTGAAGCTTTCTTT
j_call: TRBJ1-1
clone_size: -
d_call: -
v_call: TRBV6-2/TRBV6-3

cdr3_aa: CASSLATTGLGTQYF
cdr3_nt: TGTGCCAGCAGCTTGGCGACGACAGGCCTGGGTACGCAGTATTTT
j_call: TRBJ2-3
clone_size: -
d_call: -
v_call: TRBV7-8

cdr3_aa: CASRKQGVTGELFF
cdr3_nt: TGTGCCAGCAGGAAACAGGGGGTAACCGGGGAGCTGTTTTTT
j_call: TRBJ2-2
clone_size: -
d_call: TRBD1
v_call: TRBV6-5

cdr3_aa: CASSLVATGHETQYF
cdr3_nt: TGTGCCAGCAGCTTAGTAGCAACAGGGCATGAGACCCAGTACTTC
j_call: TRBJ2-5
clone_size: -
d_call: -
v_call: TRBV7-2

cdr3_aa: CASSFENYNEQFF
cdr3_nt: TGTGCCAGCAGTTTCGAGAACTACAATGAGCAGTTCTTC
j_call: TRBJ2-1
clone_size: -
d_call: -
v_call: TRBV27

cdr3_aa: CSVVTAAGELFF
cdr3_nt: TGCAGCGTTGTTACGGCGGCCGGGGAGCTGTTTTTT
j_call: TRBJ2-2
clone_size: -
d_call: -
v_call: TRBV29-1

cdr3_aa: CASSPRVGHYEQYF
cdr3_nt: TGCGCCAGCAGCCCGCGAGTGGGACACTACGAGCAGTACTTC
j_call: TRBJ2-7
clone_size: -
d_call: -
v_call: TRBV5-1

cdr3_aa: CASSSWDRGVYEQYF
cdr3_nt: TGTGCCAGCAGCTCTTGGGACAGGGGGGTCTACGAGCAGTACTTC
j_call: TRBJ2-7
clone_size: -
d_call: TRBD1
v_call: TRBV5-5

cdr3_aa: CASSLATLDRGPGYEQFF
cdr3_nt: TGTGCCAGCAGCTTAGCCACCCTGGACAGGGGGCCTGGCTATGAGCAGTTCTTC
j_call: TRBJ2-1
clone_size: -
d_call: TRBD1
v_call: TRBV7-6

cdr3_aa: CASNIRDRQYGYTF
cdr3_nt: TGTGCCAGCAACATTAGGGACAGACAATATGGCTACACCTTC
j_call: TRBJ1-2
clone_size: -
d_call: TRBD1
v_call: TRBV5-6

cdr3_aa: CASGLFERGTPSTDTQYF
cdr3_nt: TGTGCTAGTGGTTTGTTCGAGCGGGGGACGCCTAGCACAGATACGCAGTATTTT
j_call: TRBJ2-3
clone_size: -
d_call: TRBD2
v_call: TRBV12-5

cdr3_aa: CASSVAGVGNSPLHF
cdr3_nt: TGTGCCAGCAGCGTGGCGGGGGTCGGTAATTCACCCCTCCACTTT
j_call: TRBJ1-6
clone_size: -
d_call: -
v_call: TRBV9

cdr3_aa: CCNRISNQPQHF
cdr3_nt: TGCTGTAACAGGATTAGCAATCAGCCCCAGCATTTT
j_call: TRBJ1-5
clone_size: -
d_call: -
v_call: TRBV14

cdr3_aa: CSVGQGLGYTF
cdr3_nt: TGCAGCGTTGGACAGGGCTTGGGCTACACCTTC
j_call: TRBJ1-2
clone_size: -
d_call: TRBD1
v_call: TRBV29-1

cdr3_aa: CASSDRGPETQYF
cdr3_nt: TGTGCCAGTAGCGACAGGGGCCCTGAGACCCAGTACTTC
j_call: TRBJ2-5
clone_size: -
d_call: TRBD1
v_call: TRBV19

cdr3_aa: CASTPWEGGKFGYTF
cdr3_nt: TGTGCCAGCACCCCCTGGGAGGGAGGGAAATTTGGCTACACCTTC
j_call: TRBJ1-2
clone_size: -
d_call: -
v_call: TRBV9

cdr3_aa: CATSRGQGSYEQYF
cdr3_nt: TGTGCCACCAGTAGGGGACAGGGGTCCTACGAGCAGTACTTC
j_call: TRBJ2-7
clone_size: once
d_call: TRBD1
v_call: TRBV24-1

cdr3_aa: CASGLTSRTGVKNEQFF
cdr3_nt: TGTGCTAGTGGTTTGACCTCCCGGACAGGGGTGAAAAATGAGCAGTTCTTC
j_call: TRBJ2-1
clone_size: once
d_call: TRBD1
v_call: TRBV12-5

cdr3_aa: CASIRDRADQPQHF
cdr3_nt: TGTGCCAGCATCCGGGACAGGGCCGATCAGCCCCAGCATTTT
j_call: TRBJ1-5
clone_size: -
d_call: TRBD1
v_call: TRBV28

cdr3_aa: CASSLSGQGYGYTF
cdr3_nt: TGTGCCAGCAGTCTATCGGGACAGGGGTATGGCTACACCTTC
j_call: TRBJ1-2
clone_size: -
d_call: TRBD1
v_call: TRBV27

cdr3_aa: CASSGGTGTMNTEAFF
cdr3_nt: TGCGCCAGCAGCGGGGGGACAGGGACCATGAACACTGAAGCTTTCTTT
j_call: TRBJ1-1
clone_size: once
d_call: TRBD1
v_call: TRBV5-1

cdr3_aa: CSASGFSISSYNEQFF
cdr3_nt: TGCAGTGCTAGTGGTTTTAGCATCAGCTCCTACAATGAGCAGTTCTTC
j_call: TRBJ2-1
clone_size: -
d_call: -
v_call: TRBV20-1

cdr3_aa: CASSVYWTGSSGANVLTF
cdr3_nt: TGTGCCAGCAGTGTCTACTGGACAGGGTCCTCTGGGGCCAACGTCCTGACTTTC
j_call: TRBJ2-6
clone_size: -
d_call: TRBD1
v_call: TRBV6-1

cdr3_aa: CASSRTGEEAGNTIYF
cdr3_nt: TGCGCCAGCAGCCGAACAGGGGAGGAAGCTGGAAACACCATATATTTT
j_call: TRBJ1-3
clone_size: -
d_call: TRBD1
v_call: TRBV4-1

cdr3_aa: CASSPLAGGSYEQYF
cdr3_nt: TGTGCCAGCAGCCCCCTAGCGGGAGGATCCTACGAGCAGTACTTC
j_call: TRBJ2-7
clone_size: few
d_call: TRBD2
v_call: TRBV5-6

cdr3_aa: CASSTLGQTDYNEQFF
cdr3_nt: TGTGCCAGCAGCACCCTCGGACAGACAGATTACAATGAGCAGTTCTTC
j_call: TRBJ2-1
clone_size: -
d_call: -
v_call: TRBV13

cdr3_aa: CASSFWAGTEAFF
cdr3_nt: TGCGCCAGCAGCTTCTGGGCCGGCACTGAAGCTTTCTTT
j_call: TRBJ1-1
clone_size: -
d_call: -
v_call: TRBV5-1

cdr3_aa: CASRSSRPGQDYSYEQYF
cdr3_nt: TGTGCCAGCAGATCTTCTCGGCCGGGACAGGACTACTCCTACGAGCAGTACTTC
j_call: TRBJ2-7
clone_size: once
d_call: TRBD1
v_call: TRBV28

cdr3_aa: CASSPDWSGENYGYTF
cdr3_nt: TGTGCCAGCAGCCCAGATTGGTCAGGGGAGAACTATGGCTACACCTTC
j_call: TRBJ1-2
clone_size: -
d_call: -
v_call: TRBV7-9

cdr3_aa: CATSRDPGLSTNTGELFF
cdr3_nt: TGTGCCACCAGCAGAGACCCAGGACTATCTACGAACACCGGGGAGCTGTTTTTT
j_call: TRBJ2-2
clone_size: few
d_call: -
v_call: TRBV15

cdr3_aa: CAISVPGSYGYTF
cdr3_nt: TGTGCCATCAGTGTTCCAGGATCTTATGGCTACACCTTC
j_call: TRBJ1-2
clone_size: -
d_call: -
v_call: TRBV10-3

cdr3_aa: CASSWAYTDTQYF
cdr3_nt: TGTGCCAGCAGCTGGGCCTACACAGATACGCAGTATTTT
j_call: TRBJ2-3
clone_size: -
d_call: -
v_call: TRBV7-2

cdr3_aa: CASSYQSGQGLYEQYF
cdr3_nt: TGTGCCAGCAGTTACCAGTCGGGACAGGGATTGTACGAGCAGTACTTC
j_call: TRBJ2-7
clone_size: -
d_call: TRBD1
v_call: TRBV6-6

cdr3_aa: CASSQETRSTQYF
cdr3_nt: TGCGCCAGCAGCCAAGAGACAAGGTCGACCCAGTACTTC
j_call: TRBJ2-5
clone_size: -
d_call: -
v_call: TRBV4-1

cdr3_aa: CASTPGGSSYNEQFF
cdr3_nt: TGTGCCAGCACCCCGGGAGGGAGTTCCTACAATGAGCAGTTCTTC
j_call: TRBJ2-1
clone_size: -
d_call: TRBD2
v_call: TRBV2

cdr3_aa: CATTSGTSLLTHTGELFF
cdr3_nt: TGTGCCACCACCTCCGGGACTAGCCTCCTTACTCACACCGGGGAGCTGTTTTTT
j_call: TRBJ2-2
clone_size: -
d_call: TRBD2
v_call: TRBV19

cdr3_aa: CATSEAGGNYGYTF
cdr3_nt: TGTGCCACCAGTGAGGCAGGGGGTAACTATGGCTACACCTTC
j_call: TRBJ1-2
clone_size: -
d_call: TRBD1
v_call: TRBV24-1